This entry concerns a single T cell receptor beta chain. Its matching antigen is unknown. These data belong to a study of post-analysis software for immune sequencing data. Study-level points and caveats: Among multiple sclerosis patients, normalized Chao1 diversity was significantly below that of controls. In patients, TRBV5-6, TRBV5-1 and TRBV20-1 belonged to 4 or 5 TRBV segments found more frequently than in controls. The authors found that F measure strongly co-clustered same-batch samples.

Researchers reported that TCR beta cDNA libraries carried unique molecular identifiers. TCRdb reanalysed the PCR reads using MiXCR and keeps one entry per CDR3 protein. The data contain fewer than 900,000 distinct CDR3 sequences, 40% to 55% of them singletons. There are 13 residues in the CDR3. V lost 0 bases to trimming and J lost 6 bases, with 8 bases between them. Germline V gene sequence: CDR1 SGHRS, CDR2 YFSETQ. The source material was blood. The sequence was obtained from a girl aged 5 to 17 with multiple sclerosis. The chain joins TRBV5-1 to TRBJ2-3; D remains unclear. The DNA of the CDR3 is TGCGCCAGCAGCTTGGCCCTTAGGGATACGCAGTATTTT. As protein: CASSLALRDTQYF.